This passage covers 7 T cell receptor beta chains from one sample sequenced in a study of sequential checkpoint blockade in melanoma. As for treatment: randomized to nivolumab then ipilimumab (arm A) or the reverse (arm B). Sequencing was performed with immunoSEQ multiplex PCR; in TCRdb, only in-frame clones are kept and a portion is missing. The table includes roughly 23,000 clones, 80% detected once. Sample: CD8+ T cells sorted from blood (inferred from file names), taken from a patient given nivolumab and ipilimumab in sequence. The receptor source for this set is a human donor with melanoma.

The chain uses TRBV4-3 and TRBJ2-7; a weak D match, TRBD2 (5 bases). CDR3 length: 14 amino acids. Germline assignment: CDR1 LGHNA and CDR2 YSLEER. The germline V and J ends were trimmed by 3 bases and 3 bases, with 12 bases remaining between them. The CDR3 spells CASSQRNRGYEQYF. The CDR3 nucleotides are TGCGCCAGCAGCCAGAGGAATCGGGGCTACGAGCAGTACTTC.

This sequence joins TRBV4-3 and TRBJ2-7, with 7 bases lining up with TRBD1. Germline V lookup: CDR1 LGHNA, CDR2 YSLEER. The CDR3 totals 14 residues. Germline trimming cut 4 bases from V and 2 bases from J; bases unmatched to any gene: 5. CDR3 DNA sequence: TGCGCCAGCAGCCGACTGACAGGGCCCTACGAGCAGTACTTC. Amino acids: CASSRLTGPYEQYF.

As regards this clone: Germline and junction disagree at one end, which may indicate a read error. CDR3 sequence (DNA): TGTGCCAGCAGCTTGGGGGACAGGGAGAACTTC. Its protein product is CASSLGDRENF. The chain is built from TRBV5-4 and TRBJ2-7; TRBD1 matches at 9 bases. Germline loops: CDR1 SGHNT, CDR2 YYREEE (reference sequence). The CDR3 has 11 residues.

This chain uses TRBV5-6 with TRBJ2-4, with TRBD1 matching over 9 bases. The V gene end was trimmed by 3 bases and the J gene end by 8 bases; junction bases not matched to a gene: 6. Germline-derived CDR1 and CDR2 are SGHDT and YYEEEE. The CDR3 sequence is 14 residues long. In DNA, the CDR3 is TGTGCCAGCAGCTGGGGGACAGGGTCATACATTCAGTACTTC. It translates to CASSWGTGSYIQYF.

The chain links TRBV10-2 to TRBJ2-7; 12 bases agree with TRBD2. This CDR3 has 15 residues. V dropped 2 bases and J dropped 5; count of bases not matched to a gene: 4. Germline V gives CDR1 WSHSY, CDR2 SAAADI. CDR3 in amino acids: CASSETGLAGHEQYF. Written as DNA, the CDR3 is TGCGCCAGCAGTGAGACCGGACTAGCGGGGCACGAGCAGTACTTC.

The rearrangement links TRBV7-2 to TRBJ2-1; the D gene is possibly TRBD2 (6 bases). CDR3 length equals 15 residues. The germline V gene encodes CDR1 SGHTA and CDR2 FQGNSA. Trimming shortened V by 5 bases and J by 4 bases, and 15 bases separated the two germline ends. As DNA, the CDR3 is TGTGCCAGCAGCCCCACAATAGGAGGGTACAATGAGCAGTTCTTC. Encoded protein: CASSPTIGGYNEQFF.

The chain uses TRBV25-1 and TRBJ1-1; 9 nucleotides line up with TRBD1. The CDR3 length is 14 residues. J lost 2 bases, V lost 6 bases, and 4 bases had no gene match. Germline assignment: CDR1 MGHDK and CDR2 SYGVNS. The CDR3 coding sequence is TGTGCCAGCAGGCCGACAGGGGGTAACACTGAAGCTTTCTTT. Amino acids: CASRPTGGNTEAFF.